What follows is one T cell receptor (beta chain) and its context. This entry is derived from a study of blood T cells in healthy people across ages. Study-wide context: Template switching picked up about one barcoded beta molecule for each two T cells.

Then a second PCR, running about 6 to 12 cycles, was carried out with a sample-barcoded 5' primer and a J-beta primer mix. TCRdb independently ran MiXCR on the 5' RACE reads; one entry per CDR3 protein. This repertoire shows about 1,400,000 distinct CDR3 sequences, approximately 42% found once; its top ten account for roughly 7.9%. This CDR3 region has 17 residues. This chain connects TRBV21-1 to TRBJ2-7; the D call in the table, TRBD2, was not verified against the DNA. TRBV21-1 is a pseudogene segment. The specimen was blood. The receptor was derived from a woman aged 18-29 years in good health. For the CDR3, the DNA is TGTGCCAGAGGGGCTACGGGGGTTACATTTCATCACTACGAGCAGTACTTC. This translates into CARGATGVTFHHYEQYF.